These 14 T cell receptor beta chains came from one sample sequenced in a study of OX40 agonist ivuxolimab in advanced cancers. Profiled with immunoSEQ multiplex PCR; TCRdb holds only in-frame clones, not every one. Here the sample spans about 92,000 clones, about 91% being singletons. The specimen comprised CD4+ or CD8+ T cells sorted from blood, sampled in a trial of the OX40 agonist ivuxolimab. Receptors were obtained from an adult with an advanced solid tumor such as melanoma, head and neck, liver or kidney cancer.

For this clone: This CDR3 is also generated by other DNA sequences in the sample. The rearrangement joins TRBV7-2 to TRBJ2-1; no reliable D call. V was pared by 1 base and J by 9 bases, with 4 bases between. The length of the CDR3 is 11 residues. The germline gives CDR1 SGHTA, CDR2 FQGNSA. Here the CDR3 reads CASSLGGEQFF. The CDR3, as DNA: TGTGCCAGCAGCTTAGGCGGTGAGCAGTTCTTC.

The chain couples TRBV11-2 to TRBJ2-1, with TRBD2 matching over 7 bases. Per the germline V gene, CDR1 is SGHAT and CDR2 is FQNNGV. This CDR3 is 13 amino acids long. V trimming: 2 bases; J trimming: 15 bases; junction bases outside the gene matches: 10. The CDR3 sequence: CASSLPWTSFSFF. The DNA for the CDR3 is TGTGCCAGCAGCTTACCTTGGACTAGTTTTTCGTTCTTC.

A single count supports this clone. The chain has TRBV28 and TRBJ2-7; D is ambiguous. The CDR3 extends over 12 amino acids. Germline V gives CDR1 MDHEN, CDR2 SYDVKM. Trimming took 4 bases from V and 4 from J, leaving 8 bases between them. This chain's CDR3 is CASSWVGYEQYF. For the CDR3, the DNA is TGTGCCAGCAGTTGGGTGGGATACGAGCAGTACTTC.

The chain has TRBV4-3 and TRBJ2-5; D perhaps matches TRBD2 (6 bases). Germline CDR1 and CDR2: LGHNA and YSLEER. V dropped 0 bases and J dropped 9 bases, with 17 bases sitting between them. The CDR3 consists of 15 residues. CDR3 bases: TGCGCCAGCAGCCAAGATTGGGGGACGGGGGAGGCCCAGTACTTC. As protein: CASSQDWGTGEAQYF.

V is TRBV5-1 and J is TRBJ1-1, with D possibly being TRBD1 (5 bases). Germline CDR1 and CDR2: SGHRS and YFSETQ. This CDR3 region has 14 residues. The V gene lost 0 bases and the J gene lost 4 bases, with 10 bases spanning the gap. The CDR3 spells CASSLVAGRTEAFF. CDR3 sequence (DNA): TGCGCCAGCAGCTTGGTCGCAGGGCGCACTGAAGCTTTCTTT.

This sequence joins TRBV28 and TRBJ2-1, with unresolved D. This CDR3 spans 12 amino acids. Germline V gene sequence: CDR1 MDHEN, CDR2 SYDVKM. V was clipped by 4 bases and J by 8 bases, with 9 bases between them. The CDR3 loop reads CASSSLRDEQFF. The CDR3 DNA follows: TGTGCCAGCAGTTCCCTCCGGGATGAGCAGTTCTTC.

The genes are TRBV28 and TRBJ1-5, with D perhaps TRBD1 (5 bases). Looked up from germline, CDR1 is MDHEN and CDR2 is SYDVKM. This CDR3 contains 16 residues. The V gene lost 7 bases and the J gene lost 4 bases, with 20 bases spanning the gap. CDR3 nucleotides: TGTGCCAGCACTTCCATGGGACTGCCAGCAAATCAGCCCCAGCATTTT. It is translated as CASTSMGLPANQPQHF.

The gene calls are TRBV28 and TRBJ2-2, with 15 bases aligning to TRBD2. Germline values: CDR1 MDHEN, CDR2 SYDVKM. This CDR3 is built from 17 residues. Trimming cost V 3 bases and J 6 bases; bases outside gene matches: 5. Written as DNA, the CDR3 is TGTGCCAGCAGTTTCCCTGGACTAGCGGGAGGGGCCGGGGAGCTGTTTTTT. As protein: CASSFPGLAGGAGELFF. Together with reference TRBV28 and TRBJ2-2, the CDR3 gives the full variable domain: DVKVTQSSRYLVKRTGEKVFLECVQDMDHENMFWYRQDPGLGLRLIYFSYDVKMKEKGDIPEGYSVSREKKERFSLILESASTNQTSMYLCASSFPGLAGGAGELFFGEGSRLTVL.

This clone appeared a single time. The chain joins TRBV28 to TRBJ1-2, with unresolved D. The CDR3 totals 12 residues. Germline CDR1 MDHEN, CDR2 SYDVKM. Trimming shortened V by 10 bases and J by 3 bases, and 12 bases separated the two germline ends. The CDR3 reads CATGRQDYGYTF. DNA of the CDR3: TGTGCCACCGGACGGCAAGACTATGGCTACACCTTC.

The CDR3 spells CASSQDLPDRVSYEQYF. The DNA for the CDR3 is TGCGCCAGCAGCCAAGATCTCCCCGACAGGGTGTCCTACGAGCAGTACTTC. The chain has TRBV4-1 and TRBJ2-7; 7 bases are shared with TRBD1. Germline trimming cut 0 bases from V and 1 base from J; bases unmatched to any gene: 9. Germline-derived CDR1 and CDR2 are MGHRA and YSYEKL. The CDR3 consists of 17 residues.

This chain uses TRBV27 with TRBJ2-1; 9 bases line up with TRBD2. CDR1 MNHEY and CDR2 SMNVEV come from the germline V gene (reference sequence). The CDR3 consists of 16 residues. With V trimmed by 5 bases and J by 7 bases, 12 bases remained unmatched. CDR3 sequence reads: CASSHRFAGGPNEQFF. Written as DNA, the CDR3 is TGTGCCAGCAGTCACCGTTTCGCGGGAGGGCCAAATGAGCAGTTCTTC.

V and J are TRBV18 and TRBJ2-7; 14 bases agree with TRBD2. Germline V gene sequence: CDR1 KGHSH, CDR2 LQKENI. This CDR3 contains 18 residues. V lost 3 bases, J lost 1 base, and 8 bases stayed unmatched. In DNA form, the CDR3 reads TGTGCCAGCTCACCTCTAGGACTAGCGGGAGGAGGGTCCTACGAGCAGTACTTC. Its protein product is CASSPLGLAGGGSYEQYF.

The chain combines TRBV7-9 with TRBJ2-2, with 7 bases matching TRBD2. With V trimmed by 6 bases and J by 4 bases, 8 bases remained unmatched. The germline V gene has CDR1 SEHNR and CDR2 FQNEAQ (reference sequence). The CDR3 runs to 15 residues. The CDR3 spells CASRSAGVGTGELFF. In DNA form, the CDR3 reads TGTGCCAGCAGATCGGCGGGAGTGGGCACCGGGGAGCTGTTTTTT. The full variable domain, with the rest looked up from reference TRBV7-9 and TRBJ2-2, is DTGVSQNPRHKITKRGQNVTFRCDPISEHNRLYWYRQTLGQGPEFLTYFQNEAQLEKSRLLSDRFSAERPKGSFSTLEIQRTEQGDSAMYLCASRSAGVGTGELFFGEGSRLTVL.

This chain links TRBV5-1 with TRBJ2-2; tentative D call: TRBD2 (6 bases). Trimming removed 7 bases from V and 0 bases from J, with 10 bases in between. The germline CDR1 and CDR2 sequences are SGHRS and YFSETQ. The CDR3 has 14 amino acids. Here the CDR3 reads CASGPGANTGELFF. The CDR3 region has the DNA TGCGCCAGCGGACCGGGGGCGAACACCGGGGAGCTGTTTTTT.